A selection of T cell receptor beta chains follows, all from one sample in a study of blood T cell repertoires in COVID-19. This table comes from immunoSEQ multiplex PCR, and its TCRdb copy is limited to in-frame clones, with some not included. The table lists 90,000 to 100,000 clones, about nine tenths of them singletons. Sequencing was done on a sample of peripheral blood. These receptors came from a man aged 45-65 years with acute or convalescent COVID-19. CDR3s include the opening cysteine and the closing phenylalanine or tryptophan. Each record gives: V gene, clone size, J gene, D gene, CDR3 DNA, CDR3 protein. D genes are given only for firm matches. Some rows mark clone size as missing; the rest say once, few, many or name a class of expanded clone.

>TRBV7-2|-|TRBJ2-1|TRBD2
TGTGCCAGCAAAAGACTAGCGGGAGTCCCGAATGAGCAGTTCTTC
CASKRLAGVPNEQFF
>TRBV27|-|TRBJ2-1|TRBD2
TGTGCCAGCAGTTTGGCTAGCGGGAGTTATGAGCAGTTCTTC
CASSLASGSYEQFF
>TRBV6-1|-|TRBJ1-1|-
TGTGCCAGCCGTGACAGATCAAATATGGTGAACACTGAAGCTTTCTTT
CASRDRSNMVNTEAFF
>TRBV10-3|-|TRBJ2-7|TRBD1
TGTGCCATCAAACAGGGGAGCTCCTACGAGCAGTACTTC
CAIKQGSSYEQYF
>TRBV7-8|-|TRBJ1-1|TRBD1
TGTGCCAGCAGCTCCCGACAGGGAGGCACTGAAGCTTTCTTT
CASSSRQGGTEAFF
>TRBV7-2|-|TRBJ2-3|TRBD2
TGTGCCAGCAGCCCCTATCTAGCGGCCACAGATACGCAGTATTTT
CASSPYLAATDTQYF
>TRBV11-2|-|TRBJ2-3|-
TGTGCCAGCAGCTCCGAGCGATCCACAGATACGCAGTATTTT
CASSSERSTDTQYF
>TRBV6-5|-|TRBJ1-5|-
TGTGCCAGCGCTGGAGGAGCGGGGCCCCAGCATTTT
CASAGGAGPQHF
>TRBV11-3|-|TRBJ2-4|-
TGTGCCAGCAGCTTGTCTTCCAAAAACATTCAGTACTTC
CASSLSSKNIQYF
>TRBV7-2|-|TRBJ2-5|-
TGTGCCAGCAGCTTAGTGGCCGCGGGCCAAGAGACCCAGTACTTC
CASSLVAAGQETQYF
>TRBV3-1/TRBV3-2|-|TRBJ2-1|TRBD2
TGTGCCAGCAGCCAAGAGTGGGTAGCGGGAGTATTGGGTGAGCAGTTCTTC
CASSQEWVAGVLGEQFF
>TRBV24-1|-|TRBJ2-4|-
TGTGCCACCAGTGATTTGTGGGGAGAGGATAACATTCAGTACTTC
CATSDLWGEDNIQYF
>TRBV24-1|-|TRBJ2-1|-
TGTGCCACCAGTCGGAGCCGAGTTCTACATGAGCAGTTCTTC
CATSRSRVLHEQFF
>TRBV29-1|few|TRBJ2-5|TRBD2
TGCAGCGTTGAAGGGCTAGCGGGAGACCAGGAGACCCAGTACTTC
CSVEGLAGDQETQYF